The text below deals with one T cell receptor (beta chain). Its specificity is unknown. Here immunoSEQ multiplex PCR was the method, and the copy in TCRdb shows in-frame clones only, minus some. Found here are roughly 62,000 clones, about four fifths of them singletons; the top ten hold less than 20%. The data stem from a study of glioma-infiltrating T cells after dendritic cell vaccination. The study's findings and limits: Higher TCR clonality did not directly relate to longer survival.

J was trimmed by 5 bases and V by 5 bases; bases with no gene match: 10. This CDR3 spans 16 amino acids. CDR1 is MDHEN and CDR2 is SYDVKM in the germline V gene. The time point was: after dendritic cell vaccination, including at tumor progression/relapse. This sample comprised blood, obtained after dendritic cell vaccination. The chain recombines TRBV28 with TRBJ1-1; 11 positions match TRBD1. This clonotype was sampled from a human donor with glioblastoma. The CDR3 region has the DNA TGTGCCAGCAGTCATCCCGGGACAGGGGGATGGACTGAAGCTTTCTTT. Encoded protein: CASSHPGTGGWTEAFF. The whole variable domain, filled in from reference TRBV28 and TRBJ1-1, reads DVKVTQSSRYLVKRTGEKVFLECVQDMDHENMFWYRQDPGLGLRLIYFSYDVKMKEKGDIPEGYSVSREKKERFSLILESASTNQTSMYLCASSHPGTGGWTEAFFGQGTRLTVV.